These T cell receptor beta chains were read from a single sample in a study of tumor and adjacent non-tumor tissue in lung cancer. Each CDR3 protein gets one entry after TCRdb re-called the multiplex PCR reads with MiXCR. The sample has approximately 68,000 distinct CDR3 sequences; about three quarters are singletons. Input material: lung tumor tissue. The receptor set was obtained from a man in his 60s with non-small cell lung cancer. Each CDR3 is given with its conserved first and last residue. The order of the fields is D gene, clone size, V gene, J gene, CDR3 DNA, CDR3 protein. The D gene is left open where the match is weak. Clone size is not always given. Where it is, it says once, few, many or a class for expanded clones.

NA	few	TRBV20-1	TRBJ1-2	TGCAGTGCTGGGGCCGTGACAGCAAACTTC	CSAGAVTANF
TRBD2	NA	TRBV7-9	TRBJ2-5	TGTGCCAGCAGCTTCTGGATTAGCGGGAGGGCCGGCCGATCCTCAGGGATCCAGTACTTC	CASSFWISGRAGRSSGIQYF
NA	NA	TRBV5-6	TRBJ2-5	TGTGCCAACAGCTCGTTTTTAGCTGAGACCCAGTACTTC	CANSSFLAETQYF
NA	NA	TRBV6-6	TRBJ1-5	TGTGCCAGCAAACTGAACAGGAATCAGCCCCAGCATTTT	CASKLNRNQPQHF
NA	many	TRBV20-1	TRBJ1-3	TGCAGTGCTAGTGCAGGGGCTGGAAACACCATATATTTT	CSASAGAGNTIYF
NA	medium-sized	TRBV29-1	TRBJ2-1	TGCAGCGTTGAAGACCCCCTAGGGAATGAGCAGTTCTTC	CSVEDPLGNEQFF
NA	NA	TRBV30	TRBJ2-1	TGTGCCTGGAGATCCCCCGGGCTAGCTCAAAAGAGGGATGAGCACCTCTTC	CAWRSPGLAQKRDEHLF
NA	many	TRBV11-2	TRBJ1-4	TGTGCCAGCAGCTTTGGACCGGCTAATGAAAAACTGTTTTTT	CASSFGPANEKLFF
NA	NA	TRBV6-5	TRBJ2-3	TGTGCCAGCAGTGCGACTTCACCTCCCCGTACGCAGTATTTT	CASSATSPPRTQYF
NA	NA	TRBV7-9	TRBJ2-3	TGTGCCAACAGCTTAATTCACACAGATACGCAGTATTTT	CANSLIHTDTQYF
NA	NA	TRBV6-1	TRBJ2-3	TGTGCCAACAGGATACAGGCAGGGAGCACAGATACGCATTATTTT	CANRIQAGSTDTHYF
TRBD2	many	TRBV20-1	TRBJ2-3	TGCAGTGCTAAACTAGCGGGAGGGCCTTCAGATACGCAGTATTTT	CSAKLAGGPSDTQYF
NA	NA	TRBV5-1	TRBJ1-1	TGCGCCAGTAGCTTGAATCCCGGGAACACTGAAACTTCCTTT	CASSLNPGNTETSF
NA	NA	TRBV14	TRBJ2-7	TGTCCCAGCAGTCCCCGGGAGAGGGTTTACGAGCAGTACTTC	CPSSPRERVYEQYF
TRBD2	once	TRBV20-1	TRBJ2-2	TGCAGTGCTGGCGGCGTAACTAGCGGAGACACAGATACGCTGTTTTTT	CSAGGVTSGDTDTLFF
NA	NA	TRBV11-2	TRBJ2-7	TGTGCCAGCAGCCTCGGTTGGAGGGCCGTTCACCGAGAGCAGTACTTC	CASSLGWRAVHREQYF
NA	few	TRBV11-1	TRBJ2-2	TGTGCATGCAGCTATACTAGTGACACCGGGGAGCTGTTTTTT	CACSYTSDTGELFF
TRBD1	NA	TRBV5-6	TRBJ1-5	TGTGCCGGAAGACCGGGACAGGGTTATCACTCCCAGCATTTT	CAGRPGQGYHSQHF
NA	NA	TRBV11-3	TRBJ2-3	TGTGTCAGCAGCTTCGGGCTAGTAGATAGCACAGATACGCAGTATTTT	CVSSFGLVDSTDTQYF
TRBD1	once	TRBV24-1	TRBJ2-2	TGTGCCACCAGTGAGTGGACAGGGGGCGCGGACACCAGGGAGCTGTTTTTT	CATSEWTGGADTRELFF
TRBD2	medium-sized	TRBV6-1	TRBJ2-2	TGTGCCAGCAGATTGGGACTAGGGGGATACACCGGGGAGCTGTTTTTT	CASRLGLGGYTGELFF
TRBD1	NA	TRBV20-1	TRBJ1-6	TGCAGTACTAGAGACAGGGGGATTGGAAATTCACCTCTCCACTTT	CSTRDRGIGNSPLHF
NA	NA	TRBV30	TRBJ2-5	TGTGCCTGGAGTGTCCGAGAGACCCAGTACTTC	CAWSVRETQYF
NA	NA	TRBV11-1	TRBJ2-2	TGTGACAGAATCTATACTAGTGGCACATGGGAGCTGTTTTTT	CDRIYTSGTWELFF
NA	NA	TRBV29-1	TRBJ2-7	TGCAGCGTTGAAGAGCCGGGACCAGTGACGGGGGAGCAGTACTTC	CSVEEPGPVTGEQYF
NA	NA	TRBV29-1	TRBJ2-5	TGTAGCGCCTCGCACAGTTACCGCCAAGATACCCAGTACTTC	CSASHSYRQDTQYF
TRBD1	few	TRBV6-6	TRBJ1-1	TGCGCCAGCACGTTGACAGGGAATACTGAAGCTTTCTTT	CASTLTGNTEAFF
NA	NA	TRBV20-1	TRBJ1-5	TGTAGTGATAAGGCGGGGAGGGAACAGCCACAGCATTTT	CSDKAGREQPQHF
NA	NA	TRBV5-1	TRBJ2-2	TGCGCCAGCAGCTTACATCGGAACATCGGGGAGCTGTTTTTT	CASSLHRNIGELFF
TRBD1	NA	TRBV29-1	TRBJ2-7	TGCAGCGTTGAAAACCCCAGAAGGGGGCTTGACGAGCAGTATTTC	CSVENPRRGLDEQYF
NA	NA	TRBV6-1	TRBJ2-7	TGTGCCAACAGTGAATCGGTCGGGAAGATCTTCTACCAGCAGTACTTC	CANSESVGKIFYQQYF
NA	NA	TRBV6-1	TRBJ1-5	TGTGTCAGCAGTGTAGAGCGGAATCAGCCCCAACATTTT	CVSSVERNQPQHF
NA	NA	TRBV12-3/TRBV12-4	TRBJ1-2	TGTGCCAGCAGTTTAACAGGGAGCTATGGGTACACCTTC	CASSLTGSYGYTF
NA	NA	TRBV20-1	TRBJ1-1	TGCAATGCTAGTGCGCACACTGAAGCTTTCTTT	CNASAHTEAFF
NA	NA	TRBV6-2/TRBV6-3	TRBJ2-3	TGTGCCAGCAGTTATTATCTACTATCGGGAGCCATAGATACGCAGTATTTT	CASSYYLLSGAIDTQYF
NA	many	TRBV20-1	TRBJ2-2	TGCAGTGCTTATTCTACAGGGAACACCGGGGGGCTGTTTTTT	CSAYSTGNTGGLFF
NA	NA	TRBV7-9	TRBJ2-1	TGTGCCAGCAGCTTAGGGGCGGGATGGGGTGAGCAGTTCTTC	CASSLGAGWGEQFF
TRBD2	medium-sized	TRBV20-1	TRBJ2-3	TGCAGTTTTTACGCTCGGGAGGGGAGCACAGATACGCAGTATTTT	CSFYAREGSTDTQYF